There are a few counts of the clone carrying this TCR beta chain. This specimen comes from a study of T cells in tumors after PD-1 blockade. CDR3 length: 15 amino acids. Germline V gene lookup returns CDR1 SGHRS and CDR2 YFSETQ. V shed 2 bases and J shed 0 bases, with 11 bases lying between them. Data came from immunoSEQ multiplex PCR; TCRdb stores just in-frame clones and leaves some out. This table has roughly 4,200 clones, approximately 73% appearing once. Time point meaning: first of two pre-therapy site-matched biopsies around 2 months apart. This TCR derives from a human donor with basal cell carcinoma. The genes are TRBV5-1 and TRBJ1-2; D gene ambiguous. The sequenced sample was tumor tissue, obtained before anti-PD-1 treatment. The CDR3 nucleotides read TGCGCCAGCAGCTTCTTACACGAATCTAACTATGGCTACACCTTC. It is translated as CASSFLHESNYGYTF.